This TCR beta chain stems from a study of T cell responses to AZD1222 COVID-19 vaccine. Study observations and caveats: Dominant at 160-218 and 743-854, vaccine-associated CD4 TCRs also spanned spike. Among spike-specific TCRs, nearly half reportedly target unmutated variant regions. Baseline seropositivity occurred in only 5 to 7 AZD1222 recipients.

This CDR3 spans 15 amino acids. V lost 2 bases, J lost 3 bases, and 9 bases lay in between. The germline gives CDR1 SGHRS, CDR2 YFSETQ. About this clone itself: What it binds is not known.

The method was immunoSEQ multiplex PCR; TCRdb's version includes in-frame clones alone and lacks a portion of them. The sample carries around 130,000 clones, around 94% recorded once. This sample comprised peripheral blood, obtained on day 0 of AZD1222 vaccination. This receptor was obtained from an adult in good health. The chain links TRBV5-1 to TRBJ2-6, with a weak D call TRBD1 (6 bases). The CDR3 DNA follows: TGCGCCAGCAGCTTACAGGGAAGTGGGGCCAACGTCCTGACTTTC. This translates into CASSLQGSGANVLTF.